Listed here is a single T cell receptor beta chain. The sample originates from a study of cytomegalovirus exposure and HLA in healthy donors. CDR1 and CDR2 (germline): SGHTS, YDEGEE. This CDR3 comprises 14 residues. V lost 2 bases and J 5 bases, leaving 10 bases between the germline ends. Primers: 60 Vbeta forward and 13 Jbeta reverse. Sequenced by immunoSEQ multiplex PCR; TCRdb stores in-frame clones only, minus some. The table has 120,000 to 150,000 clones, over 60% seen once; the top ten hold 1.5% to 2%. The clonotype comes from a woman in her 30s in good health and CMV-seronegative. Sequenced material: PBMCs. The genes are TRBV5-8 and TRBJ2-2, with D uncertain. The CDR3 here is CASSLRKQTGELFF. The DNA for the CDR3 is TGTGCCAGCAGCTTAAGGAAACAGACCGGGGAGCTGTTTTTT.